Each of the 21 T cell receptor beta chains below was sequenced from the same sample in a study of tumour-infiltrating T cells in Burkitt lymphoma. Method: immunoSEQ multiplex PCR; TCRdb's copy keeps in-frame clones and lacks some. The sample includes 2,000 to 2,500 clones, 13% to 15% of them seen just once. Sequenced material: tumor tissue. These receptors were collected from a human donor with Burkitt lymphoma.

In this sample, this clone turned up a few times. This chain uses TRBV7-6 with TRBJ2-7; D remains unclear. The germline V and J ends were trimmed by 1 base and 3 bases, with 7 bases remaining between them. Germline CDR1 reads SGHVS; CDR2 reads FNYEAQ. The CDR3 has 13 amino acids. The CDR3 sequence: CASSLGPNYEQYF. The CDR3 DNA reads TGTGCCAGCAGCTTAGGGCCGAACTACGAGCAGTACTTC.

In its sample, this clone was seen a few times. The V and J genes are TRBV18 and TRBJ1-3, with D perhaps matching TRBD1 (5 bases). The germline V gene has CDR1 KGHSH and CDR2 LQKENI. Trimming removed 5 bases at V and 0 bases at J, with 14 bases between. CDR3 size: 16 residues. The CDR3 sequence: CASSFTGGFSGNTIYF. CDR3 in DNA: TGTGCCAGCTCATTTACTGGGGGTTTCTCTGGAAACACCATATATTTT.

DNA of the CDR3: TGTGCCAGCAGCTCCCCGACTAGCGGGGTCACAGATACGCAGTATTTT. Translated: CASSSPTSGVTDTQYF. V and J are TRBV7-9 and TRBJ2-3, with TRBD2 matching over 11 bases. The CDR3 covers 16 residues. Germline CDR1 SEHNR, CDR2 FQNEAQ (reference sequence). The V gene end was trimmed by 4 bases and the J gene end by 2 bases; junction bases not matched to a gene: 5.

The rearrangement uses TRBV4-1 and TRBJ2-5; D ambiguous. The DNA end favors TRBJ2-7, so the J call may be wrong. Germline V gene sequence: CDR1 MGHRA, CDR2 YSYEKL. CDR3 length equals 12 residues. The CDR3 sequence: CASSPPGLEQYF. The DNA of the CDR3 is TGCGCCAGCAGCCCCCCTGGGCTCGAGCAGTACTTC.

The chain is built from TRBV5-1 and TRBJ2-1; D tentatively reads TRBD1 or TRBD2 (5 bases each). Germline loops: CDR1 SGHRS, CDR2 YFSETQ. The V end lost 1 base, the J end lost 8 bases, and 16 bases lay between the germline ends. CDR3 size: 15 residues. The CDR3 bases are TGCGCCAGCAGCTTGTGGGGGAGCTCAGGCGATGAGCAGTTCTTC. The encoded protein is CASSLWGSSGDEQFF.

Only a few counts were recorded for this clone. The J gene is TRBJ2-1, the V gene TRBV5-8, with a possible D match to TRBD2 (5 bases). This CDR3 region has 12 residues. V was pared by 2 bases and J by 10 bases, with 10 bases between. Germline V lookup: CDR1 SGHTS, CDR2 YDEGEE. CDR3 loop: CASSFPGREQFF. CDR3 bases: TGTGCCAGCAGCTTCCCGGGGAGAGAGCAGTTCTTC.

Only a few counts were recorded for this clone. The chain employs TRBV10-3 and TRBJ1-5, with D tentatively TRBD1 (5 bases). The CDR3 spans 14 residues. V dropped 2 bases and J dropped 7 bases, with 12 bases sitting between them. Germline CDR1 reads ENHRY; CDR2 reads SYGVKD. The CDR3 region is CAISEDGGTQPQHF. The CDR3 region has the DNA TGTGCCATCAGTGAGGATGGAGGGACCCAGCCCCAGCATTTT.

This clone has more than one count but fewer than ten. The rearrangement uses TRBV7-9 and TRBJ1-4; D gene ambiguous. There are 12 residues in the CDR3. In germline, CDR1 is SEHNR, CDR2 FQNEAQ (reference sequence). With 1 base removed from V and 8 bases from J, the gap between germline ends came to 5 bases. The CDR3 region has the DNA TGTGCCAGCAGCTTAGGAGGAGAAAAACTGTTTTTT. Encoded protein: CASSLGGEKLFF.

This clone was found a few times. The chain has TRBV7-9 and TRBJ2-2, with 8 bases matching TRBD1. CDR1 is SEHNR, CDR2 FQNEAQ, per germline (reference sequence). The length of the CDR3 is 15 residues. V lost 1 base to trimming and J lost 5 bases; unmatched junction nucleotides: 3. CDR3 region: CASSLGTGRTGELFF. The DNA for the CDR3 is TGTGCCAGCAGCTTAGGGACAGGGAGGACCGGGGAGCTGTTTTTT.

The chain carries TRBV5-1 and TRBJ2-7; D is possibly TRBD1 (6 bases). With 4 bases removed from V and 2 bases from J, the gap between germline ends came to 16 bases. Germline CDR1 SGHRS, CDR2 YFSETQ. There are 15 residues in the CDR3. The CDR3 DNA reads as TGCGCCAGCAGCACCGGACAGAGGGAGCCCTACGAGCAGTACTTC. It encodes CASSTGQREPYEQYF.

In this sample, this clone turned up a few times. This sequence joins TRBV15 and TRBJ2-1, with D possibly TRBD2 on 6 matching bases. Germline values: CDR1 LNHNV, CDR2 YYDKDF (reference sequence). The V gene lost 3 bases and the J gene lost 1 base, with 13 bases spanning the gap. The CDR3 is made up of 16 amino acids. The CDR3 region has the DNA TGTGCCACCAGCAGGGTGACTGGACTATCCTACAATGAGCAGTTCTTC. It specifies CATSRVTGLSYNEQFF.

The V and J genes are TRBV7-2 and TRBJ2-3, with 12 bases matching TRBD2. The germline gives CDR1 SGHTA, CDR2 FQGNSA. The CDR3 has 17 residues. The V and J ends lost 4 bases and 6 bases, in that order; junction bases with no gene match: 11. The CDR3, as DNA: TGTGCCAGCAGCTCCCCACCTAGCGGGGGGGCGCGGGATACGCAGTATTTT. This gives the protein CASSSPPSGGARDTQYF.

The rearrangement joins TRBV5-4 to TRBJ2-3; D is perhaps TRBD2 (6 bases). CDR1 SGHNT and CDR2 YYREEE come from the germline V gene (reference sequence). There are 13 residues in the CDR3. V lost 4 bases to trimming and J lost 3 bases, with 9 bases between them. CDR3 DNA: TGTGCCAGCAGCCAGGGACTGACAGATACGCAGTATTTT. It yields the protein CASSQGLTDTQYF.

The gene calls are TRBV2 and TRBJ1-2, with 10 bases fitting TRBD1. V shed 6 bases, J shed 1 base, and the junction held 8 bases outside the gene matches. Germline CDR1 reads SNHLY; CDR2 reads FYNNEI. The CDR3 is made up of 16 amino acids. The CDR3 DNA sequence: TGTGCCAGCAGCCAGGACAGGGGGGGGATTAACTATGGCTACACCTTC. Amino acid sequence: CASSQDRGGINYGYTF. The full variable domain, in which reference TRBV2 and TRBJ1-2 provide the parts outside the CDR3, is EPEVTQTPSHQVTQMGQEVILRCVPISNHLYFYWYRQILGQKVEFLVSFYNNEISEKSEIFDDQFSVERPDGSNFTLKIRSTKLEDSAMYFCASSQDRGGINYGYTFGSGTRLTVV.

The rearrangement joins TRBV9 to TRBJ2-3, with 7 bases that match TRBD2. Per the germline V gene, CDR1 is SGDLS and CDR2 is YYNGEE. CDR3 length equals 17 residues. Trimming at V came to 3 bases and at J to 0 bases, leaving 10 bases not matched to a gene. The CDR3 here is CASSAPQAGPSTDTQYF. CDR3 in DNA: TGTGCCAGCAGCGCCCCTCAAGCGGGGCCTAGCACAGATACGCAGTATTTT. Combining the CDR3 with reference TRBV9 and TRBJ2-3 gives the whole variable domain DSGVTQTPKHLITATGQRVTLRCSPRSGDLSVYWYQQSLDQGLQFLIQYYNGEERAKGNILERFSAQQFPDLHSELNLSSLELGDSALYFCASSAPQAGPSTDTQYFGPGTRLTVL.

V usage is TRBV19 and J usage is TRBJ2-7, with TRBD2 matching 8 bases. The V gene's germline CDR1 is LNHDA and CDR2 SQIVND (reference sequence). V was pared by 3 bases and J by 3 bases, with 10 bases of the junction left unmatched. The CDR3 covers 16 residues. The chain's CDR3 is CASSIGRGSTIYEQYF. In nucleotides, the CDR3 is TGTGCCAGTAGTATCGGGAGGGGGTCCACAATCTACGAGCAGTACTTC. Full variable domain (missing parts from reference TRBV19 and TRBJ2-7): DGGITQSPKYLFRKEGQNVTLSCEQNLNHDAMYWYRQDPGQGLRLIYYSQIVNDFQKGDIAEGYSVSREKKESFPLTVTSAQKNPTAFYLCASSIGRGSTIYEQYFGPGTRLTVT.

This chain joins TRBV7-9 and TRBJ2-3; 9 bases are a match to TRBD2. The germline CDR1 and CDR2 sequences are SEHNR and FQNEAQ (reference sequence). The junction had 11 bases not matched to a gene; V was cut back by 5 bases and J by 2 bases. This CDR3 is 17 amino acids long. CDR3 protein: CASSKSPAGGFTDTQYF. The DNA of the CDR3 is TGTGCCAGCAGCAAAAGCCCAGCGGGGGGATTCACAGATACGCAGTATTTT.

This clone was picked up a small number of times. The chain employs TRBV4-2 and TRBJ2-1, with 12 nucleotides matching TRBD2. After removal of 4 bases from V and 7 bases from J, the junction contained 8 bases not matched to a gene. The CDR3 length is 16 residues. CDR1 and CDR2 (germline): LGHNA, YNFKEQ. In DNA, the CDR3 is TGTGCCAGCAGCCCAGACCTAGCGGGGGGGCCGAATGAGCAGTTCTTC. Translating it yields CASSPDLAGGPNEQFF.

This clone occurred a few times. V usage is TRBV11-2 and J usage is TRBJ2-7, with D hard to call. This CDR3 is 16 amino acids long. Looked up from germline, CDR1 is SGHAT and CDR2 is FQNNGV. V shed 3 bases and J shed 3 bases, with 18 bases lying between them. CDR3 sequence (DNA): TGTGCCAGCAGCTTCGGCACCGCTAGGGCAGACTACGAGCAGTACTTC. This encodes CASSFGTARADYEQYF.

This clone occurred a few times. The rearrangement joins TRBV28 to TRBJ1-2, with no clear D. This CDR3 is 13 amino acids long. CDR1 is MDHEN, CDR2 SYDVKM, per germline. With 6 bases removed from V and 5 bases from J, the gap between germline ends came to 13 bases. Here the CDR3 DNA reads TGTGCCAGCAGGACTGGACCGGGTTATGGCTACACCTTC. Protein product: CASRTGPGYGYTF.

This chain connects TRBV9 to TRBJ2-2, with D maybe TRBD1 (6 bases). The ends were cut back, 1 base at V and 2 bases at J, with 15 bases in the middle. The CDR3 covers 17 residues. Germline lookup yields CDR1 SGDLS and CDR2 YYNGEE. The CDR3 loop reads CASSVLGEGVNTGELFF. For the CDR3, the DNA is TGTGCCAGCAGCGTATTGGGTGAGGGGGTAAACACCGGGGAGCTGTTTTTT.